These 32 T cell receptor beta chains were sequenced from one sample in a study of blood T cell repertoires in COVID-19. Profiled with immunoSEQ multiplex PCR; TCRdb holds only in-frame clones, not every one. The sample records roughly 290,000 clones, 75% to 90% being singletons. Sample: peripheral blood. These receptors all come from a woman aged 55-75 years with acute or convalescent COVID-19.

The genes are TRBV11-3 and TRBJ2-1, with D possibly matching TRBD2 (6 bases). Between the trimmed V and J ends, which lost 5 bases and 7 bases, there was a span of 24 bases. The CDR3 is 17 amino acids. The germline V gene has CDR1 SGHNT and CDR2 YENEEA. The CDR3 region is CASSPSFGGLARNEQFF. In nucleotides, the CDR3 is TGTGCCAGCAGCCCGTCCTTTGGGGGGTTGGCAAGGAATGAGCAGTTCTTC.

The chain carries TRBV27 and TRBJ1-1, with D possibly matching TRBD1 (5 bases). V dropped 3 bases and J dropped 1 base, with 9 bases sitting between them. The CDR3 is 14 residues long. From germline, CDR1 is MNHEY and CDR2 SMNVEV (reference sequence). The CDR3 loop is CASSFRVENTEAFF. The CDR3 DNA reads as TGTGCCAGCAGTTTCAGGGTAGAGAACACTGAAGCTTTCTTT.

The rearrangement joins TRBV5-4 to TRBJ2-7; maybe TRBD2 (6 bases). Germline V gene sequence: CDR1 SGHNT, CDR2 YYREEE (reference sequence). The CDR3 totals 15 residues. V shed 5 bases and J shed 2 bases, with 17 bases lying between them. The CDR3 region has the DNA TGTGCCAGCAGTACGAGGAGGGAGAGGACCTACGAGCAGTACTTC. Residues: CASSTRRERTYEQYF.

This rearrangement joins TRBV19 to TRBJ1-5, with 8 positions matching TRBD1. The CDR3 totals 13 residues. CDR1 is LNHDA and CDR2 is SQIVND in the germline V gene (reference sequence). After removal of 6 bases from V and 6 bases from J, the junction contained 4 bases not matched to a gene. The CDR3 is CASRYTGGQPQHF. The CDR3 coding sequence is TGTGCCAGTAGGTATACAGGGGGTCAGCCCCAGCATTTT.

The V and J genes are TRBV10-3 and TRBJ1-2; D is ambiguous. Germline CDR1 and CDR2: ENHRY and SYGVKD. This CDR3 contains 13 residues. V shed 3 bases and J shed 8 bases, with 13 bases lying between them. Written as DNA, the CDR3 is TGTGCCATCAGTGACCACACAGAAGGCGGCTACACCTTC. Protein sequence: CAISDHTEGGYTF.

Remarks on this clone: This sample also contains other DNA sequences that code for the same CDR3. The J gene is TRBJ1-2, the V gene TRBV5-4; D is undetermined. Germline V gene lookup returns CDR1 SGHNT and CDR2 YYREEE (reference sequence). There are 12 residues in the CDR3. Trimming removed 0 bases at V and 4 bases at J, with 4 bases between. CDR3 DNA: TGTGCCAGCAGCTTGGACACCTATGGCTACACCTTC. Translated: CASSLDTYGYTF.

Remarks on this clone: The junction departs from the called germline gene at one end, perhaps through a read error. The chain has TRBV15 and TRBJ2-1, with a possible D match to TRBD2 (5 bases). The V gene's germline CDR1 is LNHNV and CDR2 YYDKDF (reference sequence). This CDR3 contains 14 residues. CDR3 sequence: CATGRGSSYNEQFF. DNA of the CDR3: TGTGCCACCGGCAGAGGGAGCTCCTACAATGAGCAGTTCTTC.

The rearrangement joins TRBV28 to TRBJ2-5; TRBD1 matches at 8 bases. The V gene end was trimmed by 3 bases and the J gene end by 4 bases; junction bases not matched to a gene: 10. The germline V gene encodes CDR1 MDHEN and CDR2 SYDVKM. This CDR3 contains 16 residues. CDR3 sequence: CASSFLGTGPGETQYF. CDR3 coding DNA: TGTGCCAGCAGTTTCCTCGGGACAGGTCCGGGAGAGACCCAGTACTTC.

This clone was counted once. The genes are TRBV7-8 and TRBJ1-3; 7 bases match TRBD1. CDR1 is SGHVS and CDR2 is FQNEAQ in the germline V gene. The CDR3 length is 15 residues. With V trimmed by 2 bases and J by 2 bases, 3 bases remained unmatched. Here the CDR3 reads CASSLNRGAGNTIYF. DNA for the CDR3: TGTGCCAGCAGCTTAAACAGGGGAGCTGGAAACACCATATATTTT.

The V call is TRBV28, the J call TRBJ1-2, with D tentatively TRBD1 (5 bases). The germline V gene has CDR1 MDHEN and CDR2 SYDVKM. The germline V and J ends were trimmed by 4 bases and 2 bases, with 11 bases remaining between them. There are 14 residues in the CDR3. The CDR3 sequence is CASSSYRRNYGYTF. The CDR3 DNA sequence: TGTGCCAGCAGTTCCTACAGGAGAAACTATGGCTACACCTTC.

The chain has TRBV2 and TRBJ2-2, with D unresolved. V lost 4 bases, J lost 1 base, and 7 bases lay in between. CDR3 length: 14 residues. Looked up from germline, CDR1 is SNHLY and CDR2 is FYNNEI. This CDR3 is CASSVSENTGELFF. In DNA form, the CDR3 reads TGTGCCAGCAGTGTCTCAGAGAACACCGGGGAGCTGTTTTTT.

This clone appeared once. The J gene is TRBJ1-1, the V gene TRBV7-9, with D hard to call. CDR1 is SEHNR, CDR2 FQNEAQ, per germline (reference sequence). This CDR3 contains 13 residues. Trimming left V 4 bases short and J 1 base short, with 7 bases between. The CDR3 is CASSSAGNTEAFF. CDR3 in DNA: TGTGCCAGCAGCTCGGCGGGGAACACTGAAGCTTTCTTT.

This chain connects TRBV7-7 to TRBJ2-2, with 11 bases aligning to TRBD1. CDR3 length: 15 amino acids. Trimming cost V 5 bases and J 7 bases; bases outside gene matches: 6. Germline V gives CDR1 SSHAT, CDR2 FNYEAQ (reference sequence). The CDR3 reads CASSPGQGEVGELFF. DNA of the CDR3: TGTGCCAGCAGCCCGGGACAGGGGGAGGTCGGGGAGCTGTTTTTT.

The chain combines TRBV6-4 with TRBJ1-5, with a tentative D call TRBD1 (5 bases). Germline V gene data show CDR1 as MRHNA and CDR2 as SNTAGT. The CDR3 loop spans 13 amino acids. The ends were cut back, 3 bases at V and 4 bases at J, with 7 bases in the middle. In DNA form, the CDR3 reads TGTGCCAGCAGTGAACAGGTGAATCAGCCCCAGCATTTT. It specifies CASSEQVNQPQHF.

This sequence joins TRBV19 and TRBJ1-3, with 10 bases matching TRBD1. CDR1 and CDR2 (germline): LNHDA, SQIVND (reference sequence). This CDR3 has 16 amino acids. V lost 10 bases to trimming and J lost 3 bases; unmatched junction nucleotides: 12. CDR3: CATRDRGLSYGNTIYF. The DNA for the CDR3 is TGTGCCACTAGAGACAGGGGGCTGTCGTATGGAAACACCATATATTTT.

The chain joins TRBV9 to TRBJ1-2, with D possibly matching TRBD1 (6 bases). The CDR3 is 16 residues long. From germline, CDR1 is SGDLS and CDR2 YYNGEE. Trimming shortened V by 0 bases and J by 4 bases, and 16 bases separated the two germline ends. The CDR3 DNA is TGTGCCAGCAGCGTAGGTCAGGGGCCCAGTCCCTATGGCTACACCTTC. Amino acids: CASSVGQGPSPYGYTF. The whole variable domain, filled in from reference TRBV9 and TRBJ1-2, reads DSGVTQTPKHLITATGQRVTLRCSPRSGDLSVYWYQQSLDQGLQFLIQYYNGEERAKGNILERFSAQQFPDLHSELNLSSLELGDSALYFCASSVGQGPSPYGYTFGSGTRLTVV.

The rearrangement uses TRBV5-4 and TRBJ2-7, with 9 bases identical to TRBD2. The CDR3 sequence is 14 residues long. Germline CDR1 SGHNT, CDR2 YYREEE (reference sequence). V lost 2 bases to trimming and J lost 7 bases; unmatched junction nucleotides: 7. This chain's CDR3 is CASSFSSGSREQYF. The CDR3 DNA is TGTGCCAGCAGCTTTAGTAGCGGGAGTAGAGAGCAGTACTTC.

This CDR3 reads CASSLSPSRTGNIQYF. DNA of the CDR3: TGCGCCAGCAGCTTATCTCCATCAAGGACAGGAAACATTCAGTACTTC. V and J are TRBV5-1 and TRBJ2-4; 7 nucleotides line up with TRBD1. The CDR3 runs 16 residues. Trimming at V came to 2 bases and at J to 6 bases, leaving 11 bases not matched to a gene. Germline V gene sequence: CDR1 SGHRS, CDR2 YFSETQ.

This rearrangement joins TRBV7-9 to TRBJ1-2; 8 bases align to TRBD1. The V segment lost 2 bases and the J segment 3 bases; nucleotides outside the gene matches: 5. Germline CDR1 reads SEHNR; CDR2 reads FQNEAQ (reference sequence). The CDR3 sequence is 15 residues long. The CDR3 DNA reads TGTGCCAGCAGCTTATCAACGACAGGGGACTATGGCTACACCTTC. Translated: CASSLSTTGDYGYTF.

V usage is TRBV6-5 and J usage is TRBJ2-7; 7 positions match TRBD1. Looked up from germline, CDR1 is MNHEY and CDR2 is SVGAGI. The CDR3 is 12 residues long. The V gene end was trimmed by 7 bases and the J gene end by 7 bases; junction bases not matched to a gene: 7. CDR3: CASTPVGQEQYF. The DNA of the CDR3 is TGTGCCAGCACCCCGGTGGGACAGGAGCAGTACTTC.

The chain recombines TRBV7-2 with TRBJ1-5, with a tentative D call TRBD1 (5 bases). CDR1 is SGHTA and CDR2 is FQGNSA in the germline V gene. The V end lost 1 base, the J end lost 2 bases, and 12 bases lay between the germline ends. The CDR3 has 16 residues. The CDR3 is CASSLDLRDGNQPQHF. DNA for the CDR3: TGTGCCAGCAGCTTAGACCTCAGGGATGGCAATCAGCCCCAGCATTTT.

In DNA form, the CDR3 reads TGTGCCAGCAGCGTAGGGACAGGGAACTACAATGAGCAGTTCTTC. This translates into CASSVGTGNYNEQFF. This sequence joins TRBV9 and TRBJ2-1, with 8 bases aligning to TRBD1. Losses at the gene ends were 0 bases for V and 3 bases for J; bases not matched to a gene: 2. This CDR3 region has 15 residues. The germline V gene has CDR1 SGDLS and CDR2 YYNGEE.

For the CDR3, the DNA is TGTGCCAGCAGCATCGGGACAGGGGGGTACGAGCAGTACTTC. The encoded protein is CASSIGTGGYEQYF. The chain links TRBV7-8 to TRBJ2-7; 11 bases are shared with TRBD1. This CDR3 is 14 amino acids long. V shed 5 bases, J shed 4 bases, and the junction held 4 bases outside the gene matches. Per germline, CDR1 SGHVS and CDR2 FQNEAQ.

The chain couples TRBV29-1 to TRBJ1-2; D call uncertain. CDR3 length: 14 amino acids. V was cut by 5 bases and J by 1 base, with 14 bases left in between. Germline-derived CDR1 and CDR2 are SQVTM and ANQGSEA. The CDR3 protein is CSVRSGTGNYGYTF. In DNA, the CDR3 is TGCAGCGTTCGTTCGGGTACCGGTAACTATGGCTACACCTTC.

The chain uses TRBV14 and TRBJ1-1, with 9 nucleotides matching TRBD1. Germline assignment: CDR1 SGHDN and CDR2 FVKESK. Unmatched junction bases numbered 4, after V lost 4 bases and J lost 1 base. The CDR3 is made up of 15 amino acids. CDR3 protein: CASSPRTGANTEAFF. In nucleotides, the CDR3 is TGTGCCAGCAGCCCCCGGACAGGGGCGAACACTGAAGCTTTCTTT.

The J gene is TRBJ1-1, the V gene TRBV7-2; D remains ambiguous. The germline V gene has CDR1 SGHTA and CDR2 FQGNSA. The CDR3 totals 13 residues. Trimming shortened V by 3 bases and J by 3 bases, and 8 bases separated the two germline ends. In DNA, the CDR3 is TGTGCCAGCAGCTTCGGGAGGGACACTGAAGCTTTCTTT. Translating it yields CASSFGRDTEAFF. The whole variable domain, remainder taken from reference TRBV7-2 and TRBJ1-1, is GAGVSQSPSNKVTEKGKDVELRCDPISGHTALYWYRQSLGQGLEFLIYFQGNSAPDKSGLPSDRFSAERTGGSVSTLTIQRTQQEDSAVYLCASSFGRDTEAFFGQGTRLTVV.

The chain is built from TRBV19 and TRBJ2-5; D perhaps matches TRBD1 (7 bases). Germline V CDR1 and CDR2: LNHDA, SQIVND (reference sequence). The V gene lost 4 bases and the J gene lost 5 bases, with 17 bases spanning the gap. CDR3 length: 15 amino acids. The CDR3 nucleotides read TGTGCCAGTAGTACCAACAGGGGCGGGGAGGAGACCCAGTACTTC. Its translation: CASSTNRGGEETQYF.

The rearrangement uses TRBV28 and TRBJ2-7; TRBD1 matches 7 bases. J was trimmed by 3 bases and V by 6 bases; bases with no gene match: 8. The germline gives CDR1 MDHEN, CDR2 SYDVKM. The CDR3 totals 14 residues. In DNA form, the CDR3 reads TGTGCCAGCAGATTACAGGGGAAACTCTACGAGCAGTACTTC. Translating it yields CASRLQGKLYEQYF.

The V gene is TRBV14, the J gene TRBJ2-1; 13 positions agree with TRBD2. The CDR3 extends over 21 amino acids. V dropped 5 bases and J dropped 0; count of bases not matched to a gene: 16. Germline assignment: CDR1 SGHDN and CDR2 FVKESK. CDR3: CASSYWTSGSAKIGSYNEQFF. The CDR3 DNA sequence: TGTGCCAGCAGCTATTGGACTAGCGGGAGCGCTAAGATTGGCTCCTACAATGAGCAGTTCTTC.

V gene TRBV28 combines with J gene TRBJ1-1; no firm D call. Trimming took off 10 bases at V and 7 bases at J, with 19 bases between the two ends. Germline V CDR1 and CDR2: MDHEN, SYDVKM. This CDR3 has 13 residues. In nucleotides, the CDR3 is TGTGCCACCAAAGACAACCGAGGGAGTGAAGCTTTCTTT. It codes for CATKDNRGSEAFF. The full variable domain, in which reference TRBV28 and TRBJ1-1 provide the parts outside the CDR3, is DVKVTQSSRYLVKRTGEKVFLECVQDMDHENMFWYRQDPGLGLRLIYFSYDVKMKEKGDIPEGYSVSREKKERFSLILESASTNQTSMYLCATKDNRGSEAFFGQGTRLTVV.

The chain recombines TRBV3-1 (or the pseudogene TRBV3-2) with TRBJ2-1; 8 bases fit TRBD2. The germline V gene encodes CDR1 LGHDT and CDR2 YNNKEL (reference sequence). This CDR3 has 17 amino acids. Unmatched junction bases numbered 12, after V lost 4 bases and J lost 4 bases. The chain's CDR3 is CASSPDEGAGVYNEQFF. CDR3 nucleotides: TGTGCCAGCAGCCCCGATGAGGGAGCGGGAGTTTACAATGAGCAGTTCTTC.

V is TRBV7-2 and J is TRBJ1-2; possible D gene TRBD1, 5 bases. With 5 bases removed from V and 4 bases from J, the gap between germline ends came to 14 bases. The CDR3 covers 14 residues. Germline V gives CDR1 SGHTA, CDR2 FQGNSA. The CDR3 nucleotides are TGTGCCAGCAGCGGGTTAGGGGTAGGCTATGGCTACACCTTC. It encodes CASSGLGVGYGYTF.